The 8 T cell receptor beta chains below were found in one sample sequenced in a study of cytomegalovirus exposure and HLA in healthy donors. The method was immunoSEQ multiplex PCR; TCRdb's version includes in-frame clones alone and lacks a portion of them. The repertoire holds 200,000 to 250,000 clones, 75% to 90% seen once, with 5.5% to 6.5% in the top ten. Sequenced material: PBMCs. The receptor set was obtained from a woman younger than 35 in good health and CMV-seronegative.

V gene TRBV6-5 combines with J gene TRBJ2-3, with 8 bases lining up with TRBD2. CDR1 and CDR2 from the germline V gene are MNHEY and SVGAGI. The CDR3 contains 14 residues. V shed 4 bases and J 4 bases; nucleotides not matched to a gene: 4. CDR3 in DNA: TGTGCCAGCAGTTCCGGGGGGGCCCCAGATACGCAGTATTTT. Translated: CASSSGGAPDTQYF.

The gene calls are TRBV15 and TRBJ2-7; D may be TRBD2 (6 bases). The germline V gene has CDR1 LNHNV and CDR2 YYDKDF (reference sequence). This CDR3 has 16 amino acids. With 0 bases removed from V and 5 bases from J, the gap between germline ends came to 17 bases. The CDR3 DNA reads TGTGCCACCAGCAGAGATAGGAGTGGGGGGTTCGACGAGCAGTACTTC. As protein: CATSRDRSGGFDEQYF.

The chain employs TRBV11-3 and TRBJ2-7; D is unresolved. CDR3 length equals 13 residues. Germline CDR1 and CDR2: SGHNT and YENEEA. The V gene lost 1 base and the J gene lost 3 bases, with 7 bases spanning the gap. This chain's CDR3 is CASSLAPGYEQYF. CDR3 nucleotides: TGTGCCAGCAGCTTAGCCCCGGGCTACGAGCAGTACTTC.

The chain has TRBV11-2 and TRBJ1-6, with 7 positions matching TRBD1. Germline V CDR1 and CDR2: SGHAT, FQNNGV. Germline trimming cut 5 bases from V and 9 bases from J; bases unmatched to any gene: 4. The CDR3 is 13 amino acids. CDR3 amino acids: CASSPDRVSPLHF. CDR3 DNA: TGTGCCAGCAGCCCAGACAGGGTTTCACCCCTCCACTTT.

The J gene is TRBJ2-1, the V gene TRBV29-1; 8 bases align to TRBD2. The CDR3 runs to 16 residues. V shed 3 bases, J shed 5 bases, and the junction held 12 bases outside the gene matches. Germline V lookup: CDR1 SQVTM, CDR2 ANQGSEA. CDR3 nucleotides: TGCAGCGTTGATTTATGGGCGGGGGGCGTCAACAATGAGCAGTTCTTC. Residues: CSVDLWAGGVNNEQFF.

V is TRBV6-1 and J is TRBJ1-5; D perhaps matches TRBD1 (6 bases). The CDR3 spans 15 residues. Deletions cut 7 bases from V and 0 bases from J, with 13 bases between. CDR1 and CDR2 (germline): MNHNS, SASEGT. The CDR3 protein is CASTVGGPSNQPQHF. CDR3 nucleotide sequence: TGTGCCAGCACGGTTGGGGGGCCTAGCAATCAGCCCCAGCATTTT.

The chain combines TRBV29-1 with TRBJ2-3; tentatively, D is TRBD1 or TRBD2 (5 bases each). This CDR3 has 14 residues. Germline values: CDR1 SQVTM, CDR2 ANQGSEA. V lost 4 bases to trimming and J lost 0 bases, with 11 bases between them. In DNA, the CDR3 is TGCAGCGTTGGGGGGAGCGTAAGCACAGATACGCAGTATTTT. This gives the protein CSVGGSVSTDTQYF.

This chain joins TRBV7-2 and TRBJ1-2; D is uncertain. Germline assignment: CDR1 SGHTA and CDR2 FQGNSA. This CDR3 region has 16 residues. The V end was cut by 1 base, the J end by 6 bases, with 18 bases between. CDR3 DNA: TGTGCCAGCAGCTTAGTGGGTATGGTTTTCAAGAATGGCTACACCTTC. Its protein is CASSLVGMVFKNGYTF.